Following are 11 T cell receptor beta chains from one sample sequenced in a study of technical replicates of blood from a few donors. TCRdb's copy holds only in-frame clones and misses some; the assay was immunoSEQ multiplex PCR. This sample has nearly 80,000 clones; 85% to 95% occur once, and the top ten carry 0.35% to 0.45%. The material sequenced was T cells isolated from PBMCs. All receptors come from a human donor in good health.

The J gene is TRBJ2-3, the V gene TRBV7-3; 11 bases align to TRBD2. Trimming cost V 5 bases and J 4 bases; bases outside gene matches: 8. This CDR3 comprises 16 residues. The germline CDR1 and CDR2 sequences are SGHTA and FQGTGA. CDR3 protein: CASSITSGSSSDTQYF. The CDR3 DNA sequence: TGTGCCAGCAGCATCACTAGCGGGAGTTCCTCAGATACGCAGTATTTT.

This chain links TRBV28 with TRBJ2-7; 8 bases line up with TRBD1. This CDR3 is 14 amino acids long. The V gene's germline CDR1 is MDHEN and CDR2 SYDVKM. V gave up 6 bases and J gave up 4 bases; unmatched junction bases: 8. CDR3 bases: TGTGCCAGCAGCAACCCGGGACAGGCTTACGAGCAGTACTTC. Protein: CASSNPGQAYEQYF.

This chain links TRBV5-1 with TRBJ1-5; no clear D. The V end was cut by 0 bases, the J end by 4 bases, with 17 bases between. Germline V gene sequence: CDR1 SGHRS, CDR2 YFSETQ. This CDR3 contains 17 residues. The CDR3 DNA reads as TGCGCCAGCAGCTTGGGGGGAGGAACCCAATCGAATCAGCCCCAGCATTTT. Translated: CASSLGGGTQSNQPQHF.

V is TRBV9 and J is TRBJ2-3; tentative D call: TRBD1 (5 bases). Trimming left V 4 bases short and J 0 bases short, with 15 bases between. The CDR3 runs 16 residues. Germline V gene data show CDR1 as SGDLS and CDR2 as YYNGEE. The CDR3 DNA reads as TGTGCCAGCAGCCCCTTTGGGGCCCTTAGCACAGATACGCAGTATTTT. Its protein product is CASSPFGALSTDTQYF.

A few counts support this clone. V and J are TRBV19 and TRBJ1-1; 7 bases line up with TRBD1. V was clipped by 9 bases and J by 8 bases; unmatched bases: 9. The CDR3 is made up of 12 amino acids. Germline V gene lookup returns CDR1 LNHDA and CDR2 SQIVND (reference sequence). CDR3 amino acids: CARYTGEKEAFF. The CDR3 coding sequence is TGTGCCAGGTACACAGGGGAAAAAGAAGCTTTCTTT.

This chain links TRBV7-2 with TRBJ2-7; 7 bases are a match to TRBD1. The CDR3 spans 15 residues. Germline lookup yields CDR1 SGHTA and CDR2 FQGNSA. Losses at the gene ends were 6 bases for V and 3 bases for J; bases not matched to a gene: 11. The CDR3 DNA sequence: TGTGCCAGCAGGTCCGGACAGGCCCTTTACTACGAGCAGTACTTC. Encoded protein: CASRSGQALYYEQYF. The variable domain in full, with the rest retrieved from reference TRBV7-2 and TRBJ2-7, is GAGVSQSPSNKVTEKGKDVELRCDPISGHTALYWYRQSLGQGLEFLIYFQGNSAPDKSGLPSDRFSAERTGGSVSTLTIQRTQQEDSAVYLCASRSGQALYYEQYFGPGTRLTVT.

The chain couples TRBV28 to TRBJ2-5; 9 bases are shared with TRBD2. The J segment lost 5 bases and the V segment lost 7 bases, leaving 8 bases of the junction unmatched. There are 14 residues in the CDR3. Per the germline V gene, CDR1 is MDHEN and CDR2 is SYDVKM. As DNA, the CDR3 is TGTGCCAGCACTCTAGCGGGGATGAGGGAGACCCAGTACTTC. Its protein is CASTLAGMRETQYF.

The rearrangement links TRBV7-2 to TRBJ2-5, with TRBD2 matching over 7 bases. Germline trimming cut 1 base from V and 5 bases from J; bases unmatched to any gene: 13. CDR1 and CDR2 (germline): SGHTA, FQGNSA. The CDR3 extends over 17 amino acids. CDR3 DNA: TGTGCCAGCAGCTTAGGCGTTGGGAGGGCCAAGTGGGAGACCCAGTACTTC. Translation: CASSLGVGRAKWETQYF.

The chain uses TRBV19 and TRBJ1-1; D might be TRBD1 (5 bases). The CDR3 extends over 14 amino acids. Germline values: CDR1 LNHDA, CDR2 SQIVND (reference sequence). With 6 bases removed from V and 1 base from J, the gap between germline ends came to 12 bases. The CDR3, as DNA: TGTGCCAGTAGATATAGGGGCCCGAACACTGAAGCTTTCTTT. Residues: CASRYRGPNTEAFF.

CDR3 protein: CASSRMGQRNTGELFF. The CDR3 DNA sequence: TGTGCCAGCAGCCGGATGGGACAGAGAAACACCGGGGAGCTGTTTTTT. The chain recombines TRBV14 with TRBJ2-2, with 7 bases fitting TRBD1. V lost 4 bases, J lost 2 bases, and 7 bases stayed unmatched. The CDR3 covers 16 residues. Germline CDR1 and CDR2: SGHDN and FVKESK.

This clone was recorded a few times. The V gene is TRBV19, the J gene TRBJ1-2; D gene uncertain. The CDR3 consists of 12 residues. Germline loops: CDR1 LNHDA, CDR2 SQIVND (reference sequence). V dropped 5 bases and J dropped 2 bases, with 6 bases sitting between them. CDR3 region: CASSYSNYGYTF. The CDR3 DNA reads TGTGCCAGTAGTTACAGCAACTATGGCTACACCTTC.